This T cell receptor beta chain was sequenced in a study of naive CD8 T cells in extremely preterm neonates. Deliveries were elective term cesareans at about 35-42 weeks, with no labor or membrane rupture. Excluded: fetal demise, active maternal HSV, known maternal HIV. Sorted cells: live naive CD8+ T cells, CD45RA+CCR7+, Annexin V-negative. As to this clone: The target antigen is unknown.

CDR1 and CDR2 (germline): SGHAT, FQNNGV. V trimming: 1 base; J trimming: 3 bases; junction bases outside the gene matches: 2. This CDR3 spans 16 amino acids. Regarding the study as a whole: iChao1 richness was lowest in preterm neonates, significantly versus all ages. Preterm infants showed shorter CDR3s, fewer N additions and less trimming than older groups.

Only in-frame clones appear in the TCRdb table, and some are missing; sequencing was by immunoSEQ multiplex PCR. The repertoire holds 4,900 or so clones, 95% to 98% seen once, with around 0.47% in the top ten. This chain uses TRBV11-2 with TRBJ1-5; TRBD1 aligns across 11 bases. Source material: naive CD8+ T cells from cord blood. The clonotype comes from a newborn in good health. Here the CDR3 DNA reads TGTGCCAGCAGCTTAGGGGACAGGGGGTACAATCAGCCCCAGCATTTT. As protein: CASSLGDRGYNQPQHF.